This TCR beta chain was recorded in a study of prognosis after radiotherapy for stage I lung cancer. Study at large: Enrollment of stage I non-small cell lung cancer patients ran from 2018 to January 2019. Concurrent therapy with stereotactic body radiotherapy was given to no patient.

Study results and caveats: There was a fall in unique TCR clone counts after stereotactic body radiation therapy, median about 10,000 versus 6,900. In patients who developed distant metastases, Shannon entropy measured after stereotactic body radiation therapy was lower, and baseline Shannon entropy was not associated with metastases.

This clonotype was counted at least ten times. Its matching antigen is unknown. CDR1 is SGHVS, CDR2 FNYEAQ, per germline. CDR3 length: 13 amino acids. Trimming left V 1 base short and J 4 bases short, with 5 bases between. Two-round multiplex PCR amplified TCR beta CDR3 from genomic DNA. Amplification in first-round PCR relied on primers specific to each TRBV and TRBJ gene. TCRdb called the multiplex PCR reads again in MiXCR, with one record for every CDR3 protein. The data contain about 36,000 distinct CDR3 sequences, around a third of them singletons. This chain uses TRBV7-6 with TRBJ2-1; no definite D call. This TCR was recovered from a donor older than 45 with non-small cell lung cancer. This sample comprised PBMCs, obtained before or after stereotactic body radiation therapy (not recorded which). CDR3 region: CASSLGTYNEQFF. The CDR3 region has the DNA TGTGCCAGCAGCTTAGGTACTTACAATGAGCAGTTCTTC.